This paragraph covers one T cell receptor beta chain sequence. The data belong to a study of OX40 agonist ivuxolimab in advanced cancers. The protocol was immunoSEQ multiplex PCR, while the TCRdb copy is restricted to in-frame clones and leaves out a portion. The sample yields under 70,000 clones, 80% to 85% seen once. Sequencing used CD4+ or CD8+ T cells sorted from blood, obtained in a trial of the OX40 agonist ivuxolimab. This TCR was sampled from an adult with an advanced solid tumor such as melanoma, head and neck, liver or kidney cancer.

The CDR3 DNA sequence: TGTGCCAGCATCGACGTGGCAGGCGTAGGAACTGAAGCTTTCTTT. It specifies CASIDVAGVGTEAFF. The V and J genes are TRBV2 and TRBJ1-1; D call uncertain. Germline CDR1 reads SNHLY; CDR2 reads FYNNEI. Trimming left V 7 bases short and J 5 bases short, with 20 bases between. The CDR3 covers 15 residues.